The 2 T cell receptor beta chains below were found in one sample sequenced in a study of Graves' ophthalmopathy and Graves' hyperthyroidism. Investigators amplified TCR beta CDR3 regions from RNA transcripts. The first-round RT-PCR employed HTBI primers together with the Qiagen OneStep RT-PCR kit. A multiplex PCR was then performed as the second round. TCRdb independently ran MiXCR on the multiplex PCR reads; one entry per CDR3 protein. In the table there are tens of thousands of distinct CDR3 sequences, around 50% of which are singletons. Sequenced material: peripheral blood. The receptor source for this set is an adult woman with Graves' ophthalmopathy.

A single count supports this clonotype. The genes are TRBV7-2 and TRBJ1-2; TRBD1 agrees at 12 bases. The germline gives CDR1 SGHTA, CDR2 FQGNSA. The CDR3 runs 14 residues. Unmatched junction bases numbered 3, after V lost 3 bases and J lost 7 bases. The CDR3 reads CASSLPGQGAGYTF. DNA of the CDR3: TGTGCCAGCAGCTTGCCGGGACAGGGGGCTGGCTACACCTTC.

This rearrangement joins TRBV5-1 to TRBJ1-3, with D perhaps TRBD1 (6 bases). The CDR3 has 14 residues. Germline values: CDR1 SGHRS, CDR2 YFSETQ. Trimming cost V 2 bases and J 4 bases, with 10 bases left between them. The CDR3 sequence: CASSFTGYGNTIYF. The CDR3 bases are TGCGCCAGCAGCTTCACAGGGTACGGAAACACCATATATTTT.